This T cell receptor beta chain was sequenced in a study of siplizumab effects on memory and regulatory T cells. Study-wide findings and caveats: Unstimulated subsets contained matches for only a minor fraction of alloreactive clones.

J lost 0 bases, V lost 7 bases, and 5 bases had no gene match. This CDR3 has 14 amino acids. Germline CDR1 is MNHEY and CDR2 is SVGAGI. This clone was observed once. The antigen is undetermined. The assay was immunoSEQ multiplex PCR, and TCRdb's table has in-frame clones only and misses some. This table holds about 87,000 clones, around 89% found once. The chain carries TRBV6-5 and TRBJ2-5, with TRBD1 identical over 7 bases. The sequence was collected from a human donor in good health. The sample taken for sequencing was CD4+ T cells sorted from blood. Here the CDR3 reads CASNADRDQETQYF. The CDR3 DNA is TGTGCCAGCAACGCCGACAGGGACCAAGAGACCCAGTACTTC.